This T cell receptor beta chain was identified during a study of shared clonotypes between healthy human individuals. Some clones are missing from TCRdb's copy, which holds only in-frame ones; the method was immunoSEQ multiplex PCR. This repertoire shows around 2,000,000 clones, around 95% found once; its top ten account for 0.13%. Trimming removed 7 bases at V and 0 bases at J, with 3 bases between. The germline V gene encodes CDR1 SNHLY and CDR2 FYNNEI. The CDR3 consists of 11 residues. Concerning this clone itself: This could be a read error, since a much larger clone is one nucleotide away.

The chain combines TRBV2 with TRBJ1-1; D unclear. The sequencing input was naive CD4+ T cells sorted from blood. Subset specified: CD45RA+ positively selected. The TCR sequence derives from a man younger than 35 in good health. The CDR3 region has the DNA TGTGCCAGCAAACTGAACACTGAAGCTTTCTTT. Encoded protein: CASKLNTEAFF.